Listed below are T cell receptor beta chains from one sample, sequenced in a study of cytomegalovirus exposure and HLA in healthy donors. Profiling relied on immunoSEQ multiplex PCR, and the TCRdb table lists in-frame clones only, not all of them. The sample records some 91,000 clones, around 74% being singletons. Material for sequencing was PBMCs. These receptors all come from a man aged 40-50 years in good health and CMV-seropositive. CDR3s include the opening cysteine and the closing phenylalanine or tryptophan. Fields, in order: V gene, clone size, D gene, CDR3 length, J gene, CDR3 protein, CDR3 DNA. D genes are given only for firm matches. For some rows the clone size is stated as once, few or many, or as a class when expanded; others skip it.

v_gene: TRBV18
abundance: -
d_gene: TRBD1
len: 14
j_gene: TRBJ1-3
CDR3aa: CASSPNRGGDTIYF
CDR3nt: TGTGCCAGCTCACCAAATCGAGGGGGCGACACCATATATTTT

v_gene: TRBV6-5
abundance: -
d_gene: TRBD1
len: 14
j_gene: TRBJ1-5
CDR3aa: CASTVTGNDQPQHF
CDR3nt: TGTGCCAGCACCGTGACAGGGAACGATCAGCCCCAGCATTTT

v_gene: TRBV15
abundance: -
d_gene: TRBD1
len: 13
j_gene: TRBJ2-1
CDR3aa: CATSQGAYNEQFF
CDR3nt: TGTGCCACCAGCCAGGGGGCGTACAATGAGCAGTTCTTC

v_gene: TRBV7-9
abundance: -
d_gene: TRBD1
len: 16
j_gene: TRBJ2-7
CDR3aa: CASSPRTGGLSYEQYF
CDR3nt: TGTGCCAGCAGCCCCAGGACAGGGGGACTCTCCTACGAGCAGTACTTC

v_gene: TRBV7-7
abundance: -
d_gene: TRBD1
len: 18
j_gene: TRBJ2-1
CDR3aa: CASSQFLQGADSYNEQFF
CDR3nt: TGTGCTAGCAGCCAATTCCTACAGGGGGCTGACTCCTACAATGAGCAGTTCTTC

v_gene: TRBV19
abundance: -
d_gene: TRBD1
len: 16
j_gene: TRBJ2-3
CDR3aa: CASSSSSRGLADTQYF
CDR3nt: TGTGCCAGTAGTTCCTCTTCCAGGGGGTTGGCAGATACGCAGTATTTT

v_gene: TRBV10-3
abundance: -
d_gene: TRBD2
len: 14
j_gene: TRBJ2-2
CDR3aa: CATEAGGVTGELFF
CDR3nt: TGTGCCACGGAGGCTGGGGGGGTTACCGGGGAGCTGTTTTTT

v_gene: TRBV19
abundance: -
d_gene: TRBD1
len: 17
j_gene: TRBJ1-5
CDR3aa: CASSINQGQGGAQPQHF
CDR3nt: TGTGCCAGTAGTATCAATCAAGGACAGGGAGGGGCTCAGCCCCAGCATTTT

v_gene: TRBV5-5
abundance: few
d_gene: -
len: 11
j_gene: TRBJ2-1
CDR3aa: CASNFAQEQFF
CDR3nt: TGTGCCAGCAATTTCGCCCAGGAGCAGTTCTTC

v_gene: TRBV27
abundance: -
d_gene: -
len: 13
j_gene: TRBJ2-4
CDR3aa: CASSLAGRNIQYF
CDR3nt: TGTGCCAGCAGTTTAGCGGGTAGAAACATTCAGTACTTC

v_gene: TRBV4-3
abundance: -
d_gene: TRBD2
len: 15
j_gene: TRBJ2-7
CDR3aa: CASSQSWTSSYEQYF
CDR3nt: TGCGCCAGCAGCCAATCTTGGACTAGCAGCTACGAGCAGTACTTC

v_gene: TRBV6-1
abundance: -
d_gene: TRBD2
len: 16
j_gene: TRBJ2-7
CDR3aa: CASSELGGGFNYEQYF
CDR3nt: TGTGCCAGCAGTGAACTAGGCGGGGGGTTCAACTACGAGCAGTACTTC

v_gene: TRBV15
abundance: -
d_gene: -
len: 15
j_gene: TRBJ1-2
CDR3aa: CATSNTVVGTYGYTF
CDR3nt: TGTGCCACCAGCAACACCGTAGTAGGGACATATGGCTACACCTTC

v_gene: TRBV7-2
abundance: -
d_gene: -
len: 12
j_gene: TRBJ2-7
CDR3aa: CASSLRAYEQYF
CDR3nt: TGTGCCAGCAGCTTAAGAGCATACGAGCAGTACTTC

v_gene: TRBV9
abundance: -
d_gene: TRBD1
len: 14
j_gene: TRBJ2-7
CDR3aa: CASSVGPDRVEQYF
CDR3nt: TGTGCCAGCAGCGTAGGGCCCGACAGGGTCGAGCAGTACTTC

v_gene: TRBV5-5
abundance: -
d_gene: TRBD2
len: 14
j_gene: TRBJ2-1
CDR3aa: CASSLGLAGNEQFF
CDR3nt: TGTGCCAGCAGCTTGGGACTAGCGGGAAATGAGCAGTTCTTC

v_gene: TRBV6-5
abundance: -
d_gene: -
len: 15
j_gene: TRBJ1-3
CDR3aa: CASSLQPVAGNTIYF
CDR3nt: TGTGCCAGCAGCTTACAGCCTGTGGCGGGAAACACCATATATTTT

v_gene: TRBV6-1
abundance: -
d_gene: -
len: 13
j_gene: TRBJ2-5
CDR3aa: CASSDSLAETQYF
CDR3nt: TGTGCCAGCAGTGACTCACTAGCTGAGACCCAGTACTTC

v_gene: TRBV10-1
abundance: -
d_gene: -
len: 16
j_gene: TRBJ2-1
CDR3aa: CASSEDRQALFVKQFF
CDR3nt: TGCGCCAGCAGTGAGGATAGACAGGCCTTATTCGTTAAGCAGTTCTTC

v_gene: TRBV6-5
abundance: -
d_gene: -
len: 13
j_gene: TRBJ2-1
CDR3aa: CASSQNVVRGQFF
CDR3nt: TGTGCCAGCAGCCAGAACGTCGTCCGTGGGCAGTTCTTC

v_gene: TRBV6-6
abundance: few
d_gene: -
len: 15
j_gene: TRBJ2-6
CDR3aa: CASSYEPSGANVLTF
CDR3nt: TGTGCCAGCAGTTACGAGCCCTCTGGGGCCAACGTCCTGACTTTC

v_gene: TRBV18
abundance: -
d_gene: TRBD1
len: 16
j_gene: TRBJ1-5
CDR3aa: CASSPRETGLNQPQHF
CDR3nt: TGTGCCAGCTCACCACGCGAGACAGGGTTGAATCAGCCCCAGCATTTT

v_gene: TRBV18
abundance: few
d_gene: TRBD2
len: 16
j_gene: TRBJ2-7
CDR3aa: CASSNQAGAYYGEQYF
CDR3nt: TGTGCCAGCTCCAACCAAGCGGGGGCATATTATGGCGAGCAGTACTTC

v_gene: TRBV2
abundance: -
d_gene: -
len: 15
j_gene: TRBJ1-5
CDR3aa: CASRQETVPNQPQHF
CDR3nt: TGTGCCAGCAGGCAAGAGACAGTTCCCAATCAGCCCCAGCATTTT

v_gene: TRBV5-1
abundance: -
d_gene: TRBD1
len: 15
j_gene: TRBJ2-7
CDR3aa: CASSLIGTGAVEQYF
CDR3nt: TGCGCCAGCAGCTTGATCGGGACAGGGGCTGTCGAGCAGTACTTC

v_gene: TRBV27
abundance: -
d_gene: -
len: 15
j_gene: TRBJ2-3
CDR3aa: CASSPKGAGTDTQYF
CDR3nt: TGTGCCAGCAGTCCAAAGGGAGCGGGCACAGATACGCAGTATTTT

v_gene: TRBV6-5
abundance: -
d_gene: TRBD2
len: 15
j_gene: TRBJ2-1
CDR3aa: CASSVGLAGVAEQFF
CDR3nt: TGTGCCAGCAGTGTGGGACTAGCGGGAGTCGCCGAGCAGTTCTTC

v_gene: TRBV5-1
abundance: -
d_gene: -
len: 13
j_gene: TRBJ1-1
CDR3aa: CASSVDGDTEAFF
CDR3nt: TGCGCCAGCAGCGTAGACGGGGACACTGAAGCTTTCTTT

v_gene: TRBV9
abundance: once
d_gene: TRBD2
len: 15
j_gene: TRBJ2-1
CDR3aa: CASSVSGTTRNEQFF
CDR3nt: TGTGCCAGCAGCGTATCCGGGACTACCCGCAATGAGCAGTTCTTC

v_gene: TRBV27
abundance: -
d_gene: TRBD1
len: 14
j_gene: TRBJ1-5
CDR3aa: CASSLMTGNQPQHF
CDR3nt: TGTGCCAGCAGTTTAATGACAGGGAACCAGCCCCAGCATTTT

v_gene: TRBV29-1
abundance: -
d_gene: -
len: 14
j_gene: TRBJ2-2
CDR3aa: CSVMTAPNTGELFF
CDR3nt: TGCAGCGTCATGACAGCTCCGAACACCGGGGAGCTGTTTTTT

v_gene: TRBV6-5
abundance: -
d_gene: -
len: 15
j_gene: TRBJ2-3
CDR3aa: CASSYQAVSTDTQYF
CDR3nt: TGTGCCAGCAGTTATCAAGCGGTGAGCACAGATACGCAGTATTTT

v_gene: TRBV7-3
abundance: -
d_gene: -
len: 14
j_gene: TRBJ1-2
CDR3aa: CASSPGGTNYGYTF
CDR3nt: TGTGCCAGCAGCCCCGGCGGAACTAACTATGGCTACACCTTC

v_gene: TRBV5-1
abundance: -
d_gene: TRBD1
len: 15
j_gene: TRBJ1-1
CDR3aa: CASSTTGGMNTEAFF
CDR3nt: TGCGCCAGCAGCACGACAGGGGGCATGAACACTGAAGCTTTCTTT

v_gene: TRBV19
abundance: -
d_gene: TRBD2
len: 17
j_gene: TRBJ2-3
CDR3aa: CASSSPSGSSGTDTQYF
CDR3nt: TGTGCCAGTAGTAGTCCTAGCGGGAGCTCAGGAACAGATACGCAGTATTTT

v_gene: TRBV10-3
abundance: -
d_gene: -
len: 13
j_gene: TRBJ1-3
CDR3aa: CAIRPSSGNTIYF
CDR3nt: TGTGCCATTAGGCCTAGCTCTGGAAACACCATATATTTT

v_gene: TRBV7-9
abundance: -
d_gene: TRBD1
len: 13
j_gene: TRBJ1-1
CDR3aa: CASSFKGTAEAFF
CDR3nt: TGTGCCAGCAGCTTTAAAGGGACAGCTGAAGCTTTCTTT

v_gene: TRBV11-2
abundance: -
d_gene: TRBD1
len: 15
j_gene: TRBJ1-6
CDR3aa: CASSTGTGNNSPLHF
CDR3nt: TGTGCCAGCAGTACCGGGACAGGGAATAATTCACCCCTCCACTTT

v_gene: TRBV5-1
abundance: few
d_gene: TRBD1
len: 14
j_gene: TRBJ2-5
CDR3aa: CASSLTGDGETQYF
CDR3nt: TGCGCCAGCAGCTTGACAGGGGATGGAGAGACCCAGTACTTC

v_gene: TRBV15
abundance: -
d_gene: TRBD1
len: 15
j_gene: TRBJ2-1
CDR3aa: CATSGQGASYNEQFF
CDR3nt: TGTGCCACCAGCGGACAGGGGGCGTCCTACAATGAGCAGTTCTTC

v_gene: TRBV29-1
abundance: -
d_gene: TRBD2
len: 17
j_gene: TRBJ2-7
CDR3aa: CSVEIGTSGSPTYEQYF
CDR3nt: TGCAGCGTTGAGATAGGGACTAGCGGGAGTCCAACCTACGAGCAGTACTTC

v_gene: TRBV6-1
abundance: -
d_gene: -
len: 14
j_gene: TRBJ1-5
CDR3aa: CASSEAGAYQPQHF
CDR3nt: TGTGCCAGCAGTGAGGCAGGGGCCTATCAGCCCCAGCATTTT

v_gene: TRBV9
abundance: -
d_gene: -
len: 15
j_gene: TRBJ1-5
CDR3aa: CASSVDGSGYQPQHF
CDR3nt: TGTGCCAGCAGCGTAGATGGGTCAGGATACCAGCCCCAGCATTTT